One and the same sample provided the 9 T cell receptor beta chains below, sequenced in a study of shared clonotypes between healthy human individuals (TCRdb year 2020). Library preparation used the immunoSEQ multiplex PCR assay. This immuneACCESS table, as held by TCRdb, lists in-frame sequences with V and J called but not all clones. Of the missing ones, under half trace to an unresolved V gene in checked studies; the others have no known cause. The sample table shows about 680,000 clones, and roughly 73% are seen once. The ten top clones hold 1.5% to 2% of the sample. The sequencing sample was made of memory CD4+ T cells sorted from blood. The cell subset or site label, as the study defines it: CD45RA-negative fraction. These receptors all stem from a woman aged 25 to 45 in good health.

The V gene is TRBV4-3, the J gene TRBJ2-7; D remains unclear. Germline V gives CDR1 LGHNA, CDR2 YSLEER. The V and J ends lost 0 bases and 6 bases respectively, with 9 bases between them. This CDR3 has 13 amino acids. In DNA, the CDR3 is TGCGCCAGCAGCCAAGAAAACGCTCCCGAGCAGTACTTC. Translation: CASSQENAPEQYF.

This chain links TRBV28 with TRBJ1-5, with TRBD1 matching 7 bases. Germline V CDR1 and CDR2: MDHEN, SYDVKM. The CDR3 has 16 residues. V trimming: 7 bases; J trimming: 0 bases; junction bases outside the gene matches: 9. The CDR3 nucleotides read TGTGCCAGCAACCCCGGGACAGCCTATAGCAATCAGCCCCAGCATTTT. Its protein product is CASNPGTAYSNQPQHF.

The chain's CDR3 is CASVRERRGGLSYEQYF. In DNA, the CDR3 is TGCGCCAGCGTCCGGGAGCGGCGTGGGGGACTCTCCTACGAGCAGTACTTC. The V gene is TRBV10-2, the J gene TRBJ2-7; perhaps TRBD2 as D (6 bases). Germline V gives CDR1 WSHSY, CDR2 SAAADI. The CDR3 totals 17 residues. The V end lost 8 bases, the J end lost 0 bases, and 23 bases lay between the germline ends.

Here the CDR3 reads CASVSGKNTGELFF. DNA for the CDR3: TGTGCCAGCGTTAGCGGAAAGAACACCGGGGAGCTGTTTTTT. The genes are TRBV6-1 and TRBJ2-2; D is possibly TRBD2 (6 bases). The CDR3 sequence is 14 residues long. Germline V lookup: CDR1 MNHNS, CDR2 SASEGT. The V and J ends lost 8 bases and 1 base respectively, with 11 bases between them.

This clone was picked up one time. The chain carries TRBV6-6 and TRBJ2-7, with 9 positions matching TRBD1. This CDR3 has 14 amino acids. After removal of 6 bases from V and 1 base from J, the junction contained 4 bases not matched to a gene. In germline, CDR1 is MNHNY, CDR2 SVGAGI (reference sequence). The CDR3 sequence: CASRSGTGSYEQYF. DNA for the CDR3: TGTGCCAGCAGGTCCGGGACAGGGTCCTACGAGCAGTACTTC.

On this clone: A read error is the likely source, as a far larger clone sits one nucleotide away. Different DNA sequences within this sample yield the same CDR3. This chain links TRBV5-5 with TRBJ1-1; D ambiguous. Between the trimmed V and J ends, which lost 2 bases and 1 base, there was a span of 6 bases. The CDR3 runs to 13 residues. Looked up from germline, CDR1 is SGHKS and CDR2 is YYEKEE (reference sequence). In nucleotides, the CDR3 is TGTGCCAGCAGCTTCCTCCCGAACACTGAAGCTTTCTTT. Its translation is CASSFLPNTEAFF.

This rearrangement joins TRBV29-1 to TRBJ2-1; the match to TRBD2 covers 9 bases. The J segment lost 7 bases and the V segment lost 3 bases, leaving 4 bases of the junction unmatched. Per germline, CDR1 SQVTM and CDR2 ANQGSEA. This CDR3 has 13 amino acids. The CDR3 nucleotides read TGCAGCGTTGAGGCGCGGGAGGGGAATGAGCAGTTCTTC. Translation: CSVEAREGNEQFF.

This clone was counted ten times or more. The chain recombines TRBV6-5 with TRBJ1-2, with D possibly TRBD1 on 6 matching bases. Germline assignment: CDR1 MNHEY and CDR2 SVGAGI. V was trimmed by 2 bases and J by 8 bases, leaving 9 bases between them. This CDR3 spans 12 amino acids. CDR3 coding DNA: TGTGCCAGCAGTTACGACAGGAAGGGCTACACCTTC. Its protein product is CASSYDRKGYTF.

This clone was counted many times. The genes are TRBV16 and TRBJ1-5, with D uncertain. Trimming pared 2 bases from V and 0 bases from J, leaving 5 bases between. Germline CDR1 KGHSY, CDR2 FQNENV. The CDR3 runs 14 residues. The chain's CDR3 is CASSQTNSNQPQHF. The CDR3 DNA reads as TGTGCCAGCAGCCAAACTAATAGCAATCAGCCCCAGCATTTT. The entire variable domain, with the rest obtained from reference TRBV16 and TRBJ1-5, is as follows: GEEVAQTPKHLVRGEGQKAKLYCAPIKGHSYVFWYQQVLKNEFKFLISFQNENVFDETGMPKERFSAKCLPNSPCSLEIQATKLEDSAVYFCASSQTNSNQPQHFGDGTRLSIL.